These T cell receptor beta chains were read from a single sample in a study of cytomegalovirus exposure and HLA in healthy donors. Clones were read by immunoSEQ multiplex PCR, and TCRdb kept only the in-frame ones, dropping some. The sample consists of about 96,000 clones, approximately 75% of them appearing once. Sequences were obtained from PBMCs. These receptor sequences come from a woman in her seventies in good health and CMV-seropositive. Both conserved end residues are part of each CDR3. The D gene is left open where the match is weak. Clone size is given for some rows only: seen once, a few or many times, or a class if the clone is expanded.

J gene: TRBJ1-5
clone size: few
D gene: NA
V gene: TRBV7-2
CDR3 DNA: TGTGCCAGCAGCACGCATGGAGGACGAAGTCAGCCCCAGCATTTT
CDR3 protein: CASSTHGGRSQPQHF

J gene: TRBJ2-3
clone size: NA
D gene: NA
V gene: TRBV5-4
CDR3 DNA: TGTGCCAGCAGCTTGGCTTCAGGAATAAGCACAGATACGCAGTATTTT
CDR3 protein: CASSLASGISTDTQYF

J gene: TRBJ2-5
clone size: once
D gene: NA
V gene: TRBV6-5
CDR3 DNA: TGTGCCAGCAGTTACTCCCCTGCGGGGCTCCAAGAGACCCAGTACTTC
CDR3 protein: CASSYSPAGLQETQYF

J gene: TRBJ1-5
clone size: few
D gene: NA
V gene: TRBV28
CDR3 DNA: TGTGCCAGTACAGAGCCGGGCAATCAGCCCCAGCATTTT
CDR3 protein: CASTEPGNQPQHF

J gene: TRBJ2-1
clone size: NA
D gene: TRBD2
V gene: TRBV5-1
CDR3 DNA: TGCGCCAGCAGCTCATGGACTAGCGTCGGATACAATGAGCAGTTCTTC
CDR3 protein: CASSSWTSVGYNEQFF

J gene: TRBJ1-6
clone size: once
D gene: NA
V gene: TRBV7-2
CDR3 DNA: TGTGCCAGCAGCTTAGACACCCTTAATTCACCCCTCCACTTT
CDR3 protein: CASSLDTLNSPLHF

J gene: TRBJ1-2
clone size: NA
D gene: NA
V gene: TRBV6-1
CDR3 DNA: TGTGCCAGCAGGACCGCGGGTGGCTACACCTTC
CDR3 protein: CASRTAGGYTF

J gene: TRBJ2-3
clone size: NA
D gene: NA
V gene: TRBV5-4
CDR3 DNA: TGTGCCAGCAGCTTTCCAACAGGGCTCACAGATACGCAGTATTTT
CDR3 protein: CASSFPTGLTDTQYF

J gene: TRBJ1-4
clone size: NA
D gene: NA
V gene: TRBV29-1
CDR3 DNA: TGCAGCGTTGCGGCAGGGGTGAATGAAAAACTGTTTTTT
CDR3 protein: CSVAAGVNEKLFF

J gene: TRBJ1-1
clone size: NA
D gene: NA
V gene: TRBV5-1
CDR3 DNA: TGCGCCAGCAGCTTGGCGGAAGCGGGGGGGACTGAAGCTTTCTTT
CDR3 protein: CASSLAEAGGTEAFF

J gene: TRBJ1-6
clone size: NA
D gene: TRBD1
V gene: TRBV6-1
CDR3 DNA: TGTGCCAGCAGTGAAGTCCCCGGGACAGGGGCCTTCTCCTATAATTCACCCCTCCACTTT
CDR3 protein: CASSEVPGTGAFSYNSPLHF

J gene: TRBJ2-7
clone size: once
D gene: TRBD2
V gene: TRBV29-1
CDR3 DNA: TGCAGCGTTGGGGGGAGGGATCCCTACGAGCAGTACTTC
CDR3 protein: CSVGGRDPYEQYF

J gene: TRBJ1-2
clone size: NA
D gene: TRBD1
V gene: TRBV10-3
CDR3 DNA: TGTGCCATCAGCGAGGACAGGGGGCACGGCTACACCTTC
CDR3 protein: CAISEDRGHGYTF

J gene: TRBJ2-2
clone size: NA
D gene: NA
V gene: TRBV6-1
CDR3 DNA: TGTGCCAGCAGTGAAACGGTAACCGGGGAGCTGTTTTTT
CDR3 protein: CASSETVTGELFF

J gene: TRBJ1-2
clone size: NA
D gene: NA
V gene: TRBV7-2
CDR3 DNA: TGTGCCAGCAGCTTGGACAAGGGGCAGCGATATGGCTACACCTTC
CDR3 protein: CASSLDKGQRYGYTF

J gene: TRBJ1-5
clone size: NA
D gene: NA
V gene: TRBV6-6
CDR3 DNA: TGTGCCACCCAACATCAGGGGCCCCAGCATTTT
CDR3 protein: CATQHQGPQHF

J gene: TRBJ2-6
clone size: NA
D gene: TRBD2
V gene: TRBV19
CDR3 DNA: TGTGCCTGCGGGGGACTGCGCACTGGGGCCAACGTCCTGACTTTC
CDR3 protein: CACGGLRTGANVLTF

J gene: TRBJ1-2
clone size: NA
D gene: TRBD1
V gene: TRBV6-1
CDR3 DNA: TGTGCCAGTCGGACAGGGGTGGGTGCTAACTATGGCTACACCTTC
CDR3 protein: CASRTGVGANYGYTF

J gene: TRBJ2-7
clone size: NA
D gene: TRBD2
V gene: TRBV7-3
CDR3 DNA: TGTGCCAGCAGCCCTGCCCCAACTAGCGGGAGGGCGGTCGAGCAGTACTTC
CDR3 protein: CASSPAPTSGRAVEQYF